What follows are 8 T cell receptor beta chains derived from one specimen sequenced in a study of post-analysis software for immune sequencing data. Study-wide points: Among a few TRBV segments more frequent in patients than controls were TRBV5-6, TRBV5-1 and TRBV20-1.

cDNA libraries for TCR beta contained unique molecular identifiers. One entry per CDR3 protein results from TCRdb running MiXCR on the PCR reads. This table holds about 400,000 distinct CDR3 sequences, around 37% found once. These TCRs are of unknown antigen specificity. Sequences were obtained from blood. All receptors derive from a girl aged 10-17 years with multiple sclerosis.

The chain recombines TRBV6-5 with TRBJ2-5; the D call may be TRBD1 or TRBD2 (5 bases each). Between the trimmed V and J ends, which lost 4 bases and 1 base, there was a span of 10 bases. This CDR3 has 14 residues. Per the germline V gene, CDR1 is MNHEY and CDR2 is SVGAGI. The CDR3 DNA sequence: TGTGCCAGCAGTTTGCCGGGGCCCCAAGAGACCCAGTACTTC. Translated, it gives CASSLPGPQETQYF.

This clonotype was seen repeatedly, ten times or more. The rearrangement joins TRBV6-5 to TRBJ1-4; D not certain. Germline V CDR1 and CDR2: MNHEY, SVGAGI. V shed 3 bases and J shed 5 bases, with 10 bases lying between them. The CDR3 covers 14 residues. As DNA, the CDR3 is TGTGCCAGCAGTTATCGCAGGATAAATGAAAAACTGTTTTTT. This translates into CASSYRRINEKLFF.

This clonotype was recorded many times. This chain links TRBV15 with TRBJ2-1, with 9 bases identical to TRBD2. The trim removed 3 bases at V and 2 bases at J, leaving 8 bases unmatched. Germline V gene lookup returns CDR1 LNHNV and CDR2 YYDKDF (reference sequence). The CDR3 has 17 residues. In DNA, the CDR3 is TGTGCCACCAGCAGGGGTTTTATAGCGGGGGCCTACAATGAGCAGTTCTTC. Translated: CATSRGFIAGAYNEQFF. Looking up the rest from reference TRBV15 and TRBJ2-1 gives the full variable domain: DAMVIQNPRYQVTQFGKPVTLSCSQTLNHNVMYWYQQKSSQAPKLLFHYYDKDFNNEADTPDNFQSRRPNTSFCFLDIRSPGLGDTAMYLCATSRGFIAGAYNEQFFGPGTRLTVL.

The chain recombines TRBV10-3 with TRBJ2-5, with 8 nucleotides matching TRBD1. The CDR3 is 13 residues long. Germline-derived CDR1 and CDR2 are ENHRY and SYGVKD. V lost 4 bases, J lost 11 bases, and 9 bases stayed unmatched. Written as DNA, the CDR3 is TGTGCCATCAGTGTTGGACAGGGTTACGGGCAGTACTTC. As protein: CAISVGQGYGQYF.

The genes are TRBV18 and TRBJ2-1; weak D call: TRBD2 (6 bases). The CDR3 spans 14 residues. V was clipped by 10 bases and J by 5 bases, with 18 bases between them. Germline V gives CDR1 KGHSH, CDR2 LQKENI. Here the CDR3 reads CATIAGTVNNEQFF. The CDR3 nucleotides are TGTGCCACCATCGCCGGGACTGTTAACAATGAGCAGTTCTTC.

This clonotype was observed a few times. The genes are TRBV12-3 or TRBV12-4 and TRBJ2-7, with 9 bases aligning to TRBD2. J gave up 0 bases and V 3 bases, and 9 bases lay outside the gene matches. CDR3 length: 17 amino acids. The CDR3 loop reads CASSFRAAGGPSYEQYF. The CDR3 DNA reads TGTGCCAGCAGTTTTCGAGCCGCGGGGGGGCCCTCCTACGAGCAGTACTTC.

This clonotype has just one count. A read error may explain this, as a much larger clone is one base away. The chain is built from TRBV7-3 and TRBJ2-1; 11 bases agree with TRBD1. The CDR3 loop spans 15 amino acids. Germline CDR1 reads SGHTA; CDR2 reads FQGTGA. For the CDR3, the DNA is TGTGCCAACAGCTTAAATTTCGGACAGGGGGCTGAGCAGTTCTTC. This translates into CANSLNFGQGAEQFF.

The V and J genes are TRBV7-9 and TRBJ1-2, with no clear D. Germline assignment: CDR1 SEHNR and CDR2 FQNEAQ (reference sequence). CDR3 length equals 14 residues. Trimming removed 3 bases from V and 4 bases from J, with 12 bases in between. For the CDR3, the DNA is TGTGCCAGCAGCTTCTCGGGGATCCTCTATGGCTACACCTTC. This encodes CASSFSGILYGYTF.